This paragraph reports one T cell receptor beta chain. TCRdb re-derived calls from the 5' RACE reads in MiXCR, one entry per CDR3 protein. The repertoire holds 310,000 or so distinct CDR3 sequences, over 8.5% seen once, with about 7.1% in the top ten. The sample is drawn from a study of identical twins. V dropped 0 bases and J dropped 4 bases, with 19 bases sitting between them. CDR3 size: 17 residues. The germline CDR1 and CDR2 sequences are MNHEY and SVGAGI. These data were also filed under a second study, of yellow fever vaccine responses in identical twins.

V usage is TRBV6-5 and J usage is TRBJ2-7; TRBD1 or TRBD2 may be the D gene (6 bases each). The sequenced material came from CD8+ T cells sorted from blood. This receptor was identified in a woman younger than 35 in good health. CDR3 bases: TGTGCCAGCAGTTACTCGTTGCTCCCGGGGGCGCAGTACGAGCAGTACTTC. It codes for CASSYSLLPGAQYEQYF.